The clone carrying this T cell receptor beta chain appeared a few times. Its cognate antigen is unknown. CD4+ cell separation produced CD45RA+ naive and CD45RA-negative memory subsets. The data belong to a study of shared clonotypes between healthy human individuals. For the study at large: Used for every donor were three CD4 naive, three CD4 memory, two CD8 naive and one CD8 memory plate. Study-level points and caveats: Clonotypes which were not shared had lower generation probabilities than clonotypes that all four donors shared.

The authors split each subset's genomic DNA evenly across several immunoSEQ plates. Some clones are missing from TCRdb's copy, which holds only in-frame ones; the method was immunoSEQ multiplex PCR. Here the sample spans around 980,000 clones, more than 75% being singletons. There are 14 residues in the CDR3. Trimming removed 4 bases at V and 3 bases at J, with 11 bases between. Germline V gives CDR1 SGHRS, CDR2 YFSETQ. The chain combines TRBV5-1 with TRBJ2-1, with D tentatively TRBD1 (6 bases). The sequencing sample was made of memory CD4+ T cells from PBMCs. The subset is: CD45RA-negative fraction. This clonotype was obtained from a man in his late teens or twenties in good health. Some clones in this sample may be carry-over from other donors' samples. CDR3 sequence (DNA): TGCGCCAGCAGCGGGGGACAAAGCTACAATGAGCAGTTCTTC. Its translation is CASSGGQSYNEQFF. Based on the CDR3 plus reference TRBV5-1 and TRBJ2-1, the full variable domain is KAGVTQTPRYLIKTRGQQVTLSCSPISGHRSVSWYQQTPGQGLQFLFEYFSETQRNKGNFPGRFSGRQFSNSRSEMNVSTLELGDSALYLCASSGGQSYNEQFFGPGTRLTVL.